This T cell receptor (beta chain) originates from a study of response to subunit inactivated influenza vaccine. After removal of 0 bases from V and 2 bases from J, the junction contained 12 bases not matched to a gene. The CDR3 length is 19 residues. The germline gives CDR1 SGHNT, CDR2 YYREEE (reference sequence). A single record per CDR3 protein comes from TCRdb applying MiXCR to the RT-PCR reads. The sample contains 280,000 or so distinct CDR3 sequences, 20% to 25% of which appear only once. General study findings and limits: The authors proposed limited new T cell recruitment per seasonal influenza vaccination.

As concerns this clonotype: The antigen is not known.

The TCR sequence derives from a man aged 50 to 69 who received an inactivated influenza vaccine. The chain combines TRBV5-4 with TRBJ2-3; 10 bases agree with TRBD1. Sequenced material: PBMCs from blood, taken 21 months after vaccination. Here the CDR3 reads CASSLGATGQGFNTDTQYF. CDR3 in DNA: TGTGCCAGCAGCTTGGGGGCTACGGGACAGGGGTTTAACACAGATACGCAGTATTTT.